This T cell receptor (beta chain) comes out of a study of blood T cell dynamics during melanoma immunotherapy. Time point noted: pre-treatment baseline. J was trimmed by 5 bases and V by 5 bases; bases with no gene match: 4. CDR1 and CDR2 (germline): SGHAT, FQNNGV. The length of the CDR3 is 14 residues. The table came from immunoSEQ multiplex PCR; TCRdb's copy has only in-frame clones and leaves some out. The data show 9,000 to 10,000 clones, 70% to 90% seen once. The receptor was isolated from a human donor with melanoma. The material sequenced was blood, taken from a patient treated with checkpoint blockade. This chain links TRBV11-2 with TRBJ2-7; TRBD1 matches 12 bases. The chain's CDR3 is CASSRDRGRHEQYF. The CDR3 DNA follows: TGTGCCAGCAGCCGGGACAGGGGGCGGCACGAGCAGTACTTC.